The entry that follows covers one T cell receptor beta chain sequence. The antigen is undetermined. Trimming pared 5 bases from V and 1 base from J, leaving 8 bases between. The CDR3 totals 13 residues. Germline-derived CDR1 and CDR2 are MNHEY and SVGAGI. The data derive from a study of T cells in localized non-small cell lung cancer. The repertoire was sequenced with immunoSEQ multiplex PCR; TCRdb's copy has only in-frame clones and lacks some. The sample consists of fewer than 60,000 clones, about 80% of them appearing once. Study-level points and caveats: Among the tissues sampled, uninvolved adjacent lung had the highest T cell clonality, above tumor. The tumor had only one region sequenced, so heterogeneity remains possible. A median of around 60 clones ranked among the top 100 in tumor appeared in adjacent lung.

Sequenced here: peripheral blood, sampled before any cancer treatment. This chain uses TRBV6-5 with TRBJ1-1, with D perhaps TRBD1 (6 bases). The TCR sequence derives from a female donor aged 60 or older with stage II squamous cell lung carcinoma. CDR3: CASSKQGNTEAFF. CDR3 DNA sequence: TGTGCCAGCAGTAAACAGGGGAACACTGAAGCTTTCTTT.